This T cell receptor (beta chain) was sequenced in a study of PD-1 blockade in classical Hodgkin lymphoma. Relapse after autologous stem cell transplantation occurred in every patient, and brentuximab vedotin exposure varied. This clone was counted once. Assay used: immunoSEQ multiplex PCR; TCRdb lists only in-frame clones, some missing. In the table there are some 100,000 clones, more than 85% of which are singletons. The sequencing here drew on peripheral blood mononuclear cells (PBMCs), taken before the second cycle of nivolumab. The clonotype originates from a human donor with classical Hodgkin lymphoma.

The CDR3 sequence is CASSPNSWNTGELFF. The CDR3 DNA reads TGCGCCAGCAGCCCCAATTCTTGGAACACCGGGGAGCTGTTTTTT. This sequence joins TRBV5-1 and TRBJ2-2; D is unclear. The V end was cut by 4 bases, the J end by 1 base, with 11 bases between. The length of the CDR3 is 15 residues. Per germline, CDR1 SGHRS and CDR2 YFSETQ.